The 15 T cell receptor beta chains reported below all come from one sample, sequenced in a study of CD8 T cells in Susac syndrome. Reverse transcription of roughly 0.5 to 1 ug RNA used random hexamers. TCRdb re-derived calls from the immunoSEQ multiplex PCR reads in MiXCR, one entry per CDR3 protein. Among tens of thousands of distinct CDR3 sequences listed, about 95% were seen once. The sequencing input was CD8+ T cells from PBMCs. All receptors derive from a human donor with Susac syndrome.

J is TRBJ1-1 and V is TRBV15, with TRBD1 identical over 8 bases. With 3 bases clipped from V and 3 bases from J, the junction kept 3 bases outside the gene matches. This CDR3 region has 14 residues. The germline V gene encodes CDR1 LNHNV and CDR2 YYDKDF (reference sequence). The CDR3 spells CATSSHRGDTEAFF. Here the CDR3 DNA reads TGTGCCACCAGCAGTCACAGGGGGGACACTGAAGCTTTCTTT.

The sample holds a few counts of this clonotype. The chain employs TRBV7-9 and TRBJ1-2; D uncertain. Germline V gene lookup returns CDR1 SEHNR and CDR2 FQNEAQ (reference sequence). Trimming took off 0 bases at V and 4 bases at J, with 6 bases between the two ends. The length of the CDR3 is 13 residues. The CDR3 here is CASSLAGSYGYTF. CDR3 in DNA: TGTGCCAGCAGCTTAGCTGGCTCCTATGGCTACACCTTC.

The chain uses TRBV27 and TRBJ1-5, with D unclear. Trimming removed 3 bases at V and 4 bases at J, with 4 bases between. CDR3 size: 12 residues. Germline loops: CDR1 MNHEY, CDR2 SMNVEV (reference sequence). CDR3 DNA: TGTGCCAGCAGTTTTCCGAATCAGCCCCAGCATTTT. This codes for CASSFPNQPQHF.

This clonotype was counted only a few times. V and J are TRBV4-1 and TRBJ2-1; 8 bases align to TRBD2. Germline loops: CDR1 MGHRA, CDR2 YSYEKL. V lost 0 bases to trimming and J lost 6 bases; unmatched junction nucleotides: 7. This CDR3 spans 16 amino acids. The CDR3 DNA reads as TGCGCCAGCAGCCAAGAAGCGGGAGTGGGGCTCAATGAGCAGTTCTTC. Translated: CASSQEAGVGLNEQFF.

This chain uses TRBV5-1 with TRBJ2-1; D is possibly TRBD2 (7 bases). The CDR3 runs to 13 residues. CDR1 is SGHRS, CDR2 YFSETQ, per germline. Trimming removed 3 bases at V and 6 bases at J, with 10 bases between. The CDR3, as DNA: TGCGCCAGCAGCTCGAGGGGGGGCAATGAGCAGTTCTTC. It yields the protein CASSSRGGNEQFF. Full variable domain (outside the CDR3, taken from reference TRBV5-1 and TRBJ2-1): KAGVTQTPRYLIKTRGQQVTLSCSPISGHRSVSWYQQTPGQGLQFLFEYFSETQRNKGNFPGRFSGRQFSNSRSEMNVSTLELGDSALYLCASSSRGGNEQFFGPGTRLTVL.

The rearrangement joins TRBV6-1 to TRBJ2-7; 9 bases fit TRBD1. V shed 4 bases, J shed 3 bases, and the junction held 7 bases outside the gene matches. The CDR3 spans 15 residues. Germline CDR1 is MNHNS and CDR2 is SASEGT. The CDR3 loop reads CASSVSGTGNYEQYF. The CDR3 DNA reads as TGTGCCAGCAGTGTCTCCGGGACAGGGAACTACGAGCAGTACTTC.

The gene calls are TRBV20-1 and TRBJ2-1, with 13 bases lining up with TRBD2. Germline V lookup: CDR1 DFQATT, CDR2 SNEGSKA (reference sequence). CDR3 size: 15 residues. The V segment lost 1 base and the J segment 8 bases; nucleotides outside the gene matches: 5. Written as DNA, the CDR3 is TGCAGTGCTAGAGGGACTAGCGGGAGATGGGATGAGCAGTTCTTC. This gives the protein CSARGTSGRWDEQFF.

The gene calls are TRBV9 and TRBJ2-3; D is unresolved. Trimming cost V 2 bases and J 0 bases, with 10 bases left between them. Germline-derived CDR1 and CDR2 are SGDLS and YYNGEE. There are 15 residues in the CDR3. CDR3 DNA sequence: TGTGCCAGCAGCGTCAGATATGGGAGCACAGATACGCAGTATTTT. Translating it yields CASSVRYGSTDTQYF. Drawing the rest from reference TRBV9 and TRBJ2-3, the complete variable domain is DSGVTQTPKHLITATGQRVTLRCSPRSGDLSVYWYQQSLDQGLQFLIQYYNGEERAKGNILERFSAQQFPDLHSELNLSSLELGDSALYFCASSVRYGSTDTQYFGPGTRLTVL.

The chain combines TRBV4-1 with TRBJ2-7, with D tentatively TRBD1 (6 bases). V was clipped by 0 bases and J by 0 bases, with 12 bases between them. Germline V gene sequence: CDR1 MGHRA, CDR2 YSYEKL. This CDR3 spans 16 amino acids. CDR3 DNA sequence: TGCGCCAGCAGCCAAGAGATGATAGGGGGCTCCTACGAGCAGTACTTC. Translation gives CASSQEMIGGSYEQYF.

This clonotype has only one observation. This sequence joins TRBV29-1 and TRBJ1-1; D might be TRBD1 (6 bases). Germline V gene sequence: CDR1 SQVTM, CDR2 ANQGSEA. V lost 1 base and J lost 0, with 12 bases in between. This CDR3 has 15 amino acids. CDR3 loop: CSVEGAGQMNTEAFF. The DNA of the CDR3 is TGCAGCGTTGAAGGAGCTGGACAGATGAACACTGAAGCTTTCTTT.

The chain uses TRBV7-8 and TRBJ1-1, with D hard to call. This CDR3 spans 13 amino acids. V was cut by 1 base and J by 6 bases, with 9 bases left in between. CDR1 and CDR2 from the germline V gene are SGHVS and FQNEAQ. The CDR3 loop is CASSLGGGAEAFF. CDR3 nucleotides: TGTGCCAGCAGCTTAGGGGGAGGCGCTGAAGCTTTCTTT.

The chain is built from TRBV18 and TRBJ2-3; the D gene is possibly TRBD1 (6 bases). The CDR3 consists of 16 residues. V was clipped by 3 bases and J by 1 base, with 14 bases between them. CDR1 is KGHSH and CDR2 is LQKENI in the germline V gene. The chain's CDR3 is CASSPQDSVRTDTQYF. Here the CDR3 DNA reads TGTGCCAGCTCACCGCAGGACAGCGTCCGCACAGATACGCAGTATTTT.

The chain combines TRBV9 with TRBJ1-5; no reliable D call. Trimming removed 3 bases at V and 7 bases at J, with 14 bases between. The germline gives CDR1 SGDLS, CDR2 YYNGEE. The CDR3 is 14 amino acids. The CDR3: CASSGAPAGQPQHF. The CDR3 DNA follows: TGTGCCAGCAGCGGCGCCCCGGCGGGACAGCCCCAGCATTTT.

This rearrangement joins TRBV6-5 to TRBJ2-7, with TRBD1 matching 8 bases. The CDR3 runs 14 residues. The junction had 7 bases not matched to a gene; V was cut back by 5 bases and J by 4 bases. The germline CDR1 and CDR2 sequences are MNHEY and SVGAGI. DNA of the CDR3: TGTGCCAGCAGTCTCACAGGGGGTGCTTACGAGCAGTACTTC. Translated, it gives CASSLTGGAYEQYF.

The genes are TRBV13 and TRBJ2-2; 7 bases line up with TRBD2. CDR1 and CDR2 (germline): PRHDT, FYEKMQ (reference sequence). Trimming took 10 bases from V and 7 from J; bases not matched to a gene: 12. There are 14 residues in the CDR3. The CDR3 reads CATAPELADGELFF. The CDR3, as DNA: TGTGCCACCGCCCCCGAGCTAGCGGACGGGGAGCTGTTTTTT.